Listed below are T cell receptor beta chains from one sample, sequenced in a study of graft-versus-host responses after intestinal transplantation. Clones were sequenced by immunoSEQ multiplex PCR, and TCRdb holds only the in-frame ones, with some missing. The table records 7,000 or so clones, roughly 24% of them present only once. The starting material was alloreactive CD8+ T cells from a mixed lymphocyte reaction culture, obtained before transplantation. These receptors were taken from a human patient who was an organ donor for intestinal transplantation. Both conserved end residues are part of each CDR3. Each record gives: V gene, D gene, J gene, clone size, CDR3 DNA, CDR3 protein. The D gene is left open where the match is weak. Not all rows give a size; the values are once, few, many and, for expanded clones, a class.

TRBV10-3,.,TRBJ1-1,large,TGTGCCATCAGTGAAGGGACAATCACTGAAGCTTTCTTT,CAISEGTITEAFF
TRBV28,.,TRBJ1-5,.,TGTGCCAGCAGTCACCCCGGAGTGAGCAATCAGCCCCAGCATTTT,CASSHPGVSNQPQHF
TRBV4-2,.,TRBJ2-3,medium-sized,TGTGCCACCCGACCGGAAAGCACAGATACGCAGTATTTT,CATRPESTDTQYF
TRBV6-9,.,TRBJ1-2,.,TGTGCCAGCAGTTACCCTATGGACAGCCTCGATGGCTACACCTTC,CASSYPMDSLDGYTF
TRBV7-3,.,TRBJ1-1,few,TGTGCCAGCACGTCTAACACTGAAGCTTTCTTT,CASTSNTEAFF
TRBV4-1,TRBD2,TRBJ2-1,few,TGCGCCAGCAGCCTCGGACTAGCGGGAGGGTACAATGAGCAGTTCTTC,CASSLGLAGGYNEQFF
TRBV7-1,TRBD2,TRBJ2-3,.,TGTGCCAGCAGCTTTTGGACTAGCGGGACAGATACGCAGTATTTT,CASSFWTSGTDTQYF
TRBV19,.,TRBJ2-7,medium-sized,TGTGCCAGTAGTATAGTCCCGGGAAATGAGTACGAGCAGTACTTC,CASSIVPGNEYEQYF
TRBV9,.,TRBJ1-5,.,TGTGCCAGCAGCGAGGGATGGAGTCAGCCCCAGCATTTT,CASSEGWSQPQHF
TRBV27,TRBD2,TRBJ2-7,.,TGTGCCAGCAGTGCCCTACTAGCGGGAGGGCCGAGGGACGAGCAGTACTTC,CASSALLAGGPRDEQYF
TRBV7-9,.,TRBJ2-7,few,TGTGCCAGCAGCGGACAGACGGGTTGGGAGCAGTACTTC,CASSGQTGWEQYF
TRBV7-2,.,TRBJ2-4,.,TGTGCCAGCAGCTTAGCTAGCGTGCAATTAGCCAAAAACATTCAGTACTTC,CASSLASVQLAKNIQYF
TRBV7-2,.,TRBJ2-7,few,TGTGCCAGCAGCTTAGGGGTGGGGTGGGGGCCGCCCTACGAGCAGTACTTC,CASSLGVGWGPPYEQYF
TRBV6-5,.,TRBJ2-7,few,TGTGCCAGCAGTTTAAAGCTTCCCGGGACCGTCTACGAGCAGTACTTC,CASSLKLPGTVYEQYF
TRBV6-5,.,TRBJ1-2,.,TGTGCCAGCAGTTATGTCTCTCCGACGGATGGCTACACCTTC,CASSYVSPTDGYTF
TRBV6-9,TRBD1,TRBJ2-1,.,TGTGCCAGCAGTAGACGACAGGGAAGCTCCTACAATGAGCAGTTCTTC,CASSRRQGSSYNEQFF
TRBV6-4,.,TRBJ2-7,.,TGTGCCAGCAGTTACGAACAGGTTTCCTACGAGCAGTACTTC,CASSYEQVSYEQYF
TRBV28,.,TRBJ2-7,few,TGTGCCAGCAGCGGGACCTCCTACGAGCAGTACTTC,CASSGTSYEQYF
TRBV27,.,TRBJ2-2,medium-sized,TGTGCCAGCAGTTTTGGAGACACCGGGGAGCTGTTTTTT,CASSFGDTGELFF
TRBV11-2,TRBD1,TRBJ2-6,medium-sized,TGTGCCAGCAGCTCATCCACAGGGGGCGAAACTGGGGCCAACGTCCTGACTTTC,CASSSSTGGETGANVLTF
TRBV1,.,TRBJ1-2,few,TGCGCCAGCAGCCAAGGCTATGGCTACACCTTC,CASSQGYGYTF
TRBV27,.,TRBJ2-1,.,TGTGCCAGCAGTTTATTGCCTAGCGCATACAATGAGCAGTTCTTC,CASSLLPSAYNEQFF
TRBV5-1,.,TRBJ2-1,few,TGCGCCAGCAGCTTGCTCAATGAGCAGTTCTTC,CASSLLNEQFF
TRBV30,.,TRBJ1-2,.,TGTGCCTGCCAGGGACACTTCTATGGCTACACCTTC,CACQGHFYGYTF
TRBV19,.,TRBJ1-5,medium-sized,TGTGCCAGTAGTATGACGGCCTTTAGCAATCAGCCCCAGCATTTT,CASSMTAFSNQPQHF
TRBV9,.,TRBJ1-1,few,TGTGCCAGCAGCGTAGAGGGGTGCCTCACTGAAGCTTTCTTT,CASSVEGCLTEAFF
TRBV19,TRBD2,TRBJ2-1,.,TGTGCCAGTAGCGGGGGACTAGCGGGAGGCCGCCCCTACAATGAGCAGTTCTTC,CASSGGLAGGRPYNEQFF
TRBV5-1,.,TRBJ2-2,.,TGCGCCAGCAGCACGAGACAGATAAACACCGGGGAGCTGTTTTTT,CASSTRQINTGELFF
TRBV6-5,.,TRBJ1-2,few,TGTGCCAGCAGTTACGGGGGAGGGGACTATGGCTACACCTTC,CASSYGGGDYGYTF
TRBV9,.,TRBJ2-2,once,TGTGCCAGCAGCGCGCGGACAGACACCGGGGAGCCGTTTTTC,CASSARTDTGEPFF
TRBV27,TRBD2,TRBJ2-1,.,TGTGCCAGCACCGACCAGCCGGGACTAGCGAGGGATGAGCAGTTCTTC,CASTDQPGLARDEQFF
TRBV5-4,.,TRBJ2-7,.,TGTGCCAGCAGCGATGTCCTCAGGGCGGCCTACGAGCAGTACTTC,CASSDVLRAAYEQYF
TRBV9,TRBD2,TRBJ2-1,.,TGTGCCAGCAGCGTAGGCGGGAGCGTGAGGAATGAGCAGTTCTTC,CASSVGGSVRNEQFF
TRBV28,.,TRBJ2-1,medium-sized,TGTGCCAGCAGCCTACTCGGAGGCCATGAGCAGTTCTTC,CASSLLGGHEQFF
TRBV11-3,.,TRBJ2-5,.,TGTGCCAGCAGGCCCCTAGCGACGGAGACCCAGTACTTC,CASRPLATETQYF
TRBV6-1,TRBD1,TRBJ2-5,.,TGTGCCAGCAGTGAAATAGTCGGACAGGGGTCAGAGACCCAGTACTTC,CASSEIVGQGSETQYF
TRBV6-1,TRBD2,TRBJ2-3,few,TGTGCCAGCAGTGCCCGGACTAGCGAAAGCACAGATACGCAGTATTTT,CASSARTSESTDTQYF
TRBV4-1,TRBD1,TRBJ1-2,.,TGCGCCAGCAGCCAACCCTTACCGACAGGGGATAACTATGGCTACACCTTC,CASSQPLPTGDNYGYTF
TRBV11-3,.,TRBJ2-1,.,TGTGCCAGTTACAATGAGCAGTTCTTC,CASYNEQFF
TRBV19,TRBD2,TRBJ2-1,large,TGTGCCAGTAGTATAAGCGGGAGTGAATACAATGAGCAGTTCTTC,CASSISGSEYNEQFF
TRBV28,.,TRBJ2-1,large,TGTGCCAGCAGTTTTGAGGCTTTGAGCTCCTACAATGAGCAGTTCTTC,CASSFEALSSYNEQFF
TRBV5-1,.,TRBJ1-6,once,TGCGCCAGCAGCTTGACAGGGTATAATTCACCCCTCCACTTC,CASSLTGYNSPLHF
TRBV5-5,TRBD1,TRBJ2-3,.,TGTGCCAGCAGAGATACAGGGGGCTGGGGAGATACGCAGTATTTT,CASRDTGGWGDTQYF